A selection of T cell receptor beta chains follows, all from one sample in a study of blood T cell repertoires in COVID-19. Some clones are missing from TCRdb's copy, which holds only in-frame ones; the method was immunoSEQ multiplex PCR. The sample lists some 160,000 clones; 89% were seen once. The source material was peripheral blood. The source of these receptors is a man in his sixties with acute or convalescent COVID-19. Each CDR3 is given with its conserved first and last residue. D genes are given only for firm matches. Clone size is given for some rows only: seen once, a few or many times, or a class if the clone is expanded.

j_call: TRBJ1-6; cdr3_length: 18; clone_size: .; d_call: TRBD1; v_call: TRBV19; cdr3_aa: CASSAAGQGISYNSPLHF; cdr3_nt: TGTGCCAGTAGTGCCGCCGGACAGGGGATCTCCTATAATTCACCCCTCCACTTT
j_call: TRBJ1-5; cdr3_length: 14; clone_size: .; d_call: .; v_call: TRBV18; cdr3_aa: CASSPGGSNQPQHF; cdr3_nt: TGTGCCAGCTCACCCGGGGGTAGCAATCAGCCCCAGCATTTT
j_call: TRBJ2-2; cdr3_length: 14; clone_size: .; d_call: .; v_call: TRBV5-4; cdr3_aa: CASSLAQNTGELFF; cdr3_nt: TGTGCCAGCAGCTTGGCCCAGAACACCGGGGAGCTGTTTTTT
j_call: TRBJ2-3; cdr3_length: 13; clone_size: .; d_call: .; v_call: TRBV29-1; cdr3_aa: CSVVGEAKDTQYF; cdr3_nt: TGCAGCGTTGTCGGGGAAGCTAAAGATACGCAGTATTTT
j_call: TRBJ2-5; cdr3_length: 16; clone_size: .; d_call: .; v_call: TRBV10-3; cdr3_aa: CAISEKGGENQETQYF; cdr3_nt: TGTGCCATCAGTGAGAAGGGAGGAGAGAACCAAGAGACCCAGTACTTC
j_call: TRBJ2-7; cdr3_length: 14; clone_size: .; d_call: TRBD1; v_call: TRBV30; cdr3_aa: CAWRVTGVSGEQYF; cdr3_nt: TGTGCCTGGAGGGTCACAGGGGTATCGGGTGAGCAGTACTTC
j_call: TRBJ2-7; cdr3_length: 16; clone_size: .; d_call: TRBD2; v_call: TRBV5-6; cdr3_aa: CASSVLAGGPPHEQYF; cdr3_nt: TGTGCCAGCAGCGTACTAGCGGGGGGACCCCCTCACGAGCAGTACTTC
j_call: TRBJ1-6; cdr3_length: 13; clone_size: .; d_call: .; v_call: TRBV2; cdr3_aa: CASSADSNSPLHF; cdr3_nt: TGTGCCAGCAGTGCGGACAGTAATTCACCCCTCCACTTT
j_call: TRBJ2-7; cdr3_length: 13; clone_size: .; d_call: TRBD1; v_call: TRBV11-2; cdr3_aa: CASTLDRSGEQYF; cdr3_nt: TGTGCCAGCACCCTGGACAGGTCAGGGGAGCAGTACTTC
j_call: TRBJ1-1; cdr3_length: 15; clone_size: .; d_call: .; v_call: TRBV6-5; cdr3_aa: CASSWSSQGNTEAFF; cdr3_nt: TGTGCCAGCAGTTGGTCCTCACAGGGGAACACTGAAGCTTTCTTT
j_call: TRBJ1-4; cdr3_length: 16; clone_size: .; d_call: .; v_call: TRBV7-9; cdr3_aa: CASSPAGAATNEKLFF; cdr3_nt: TGTGCCAGCAGCCCTGCAGGGGCAGCAACTAATGAAAAACTGTTTTTT
j_call: TRBJ1-6; cdr3_length: 14; clone_size: .; d_call: .; v_call: TRBV5-1; cdr3_aa: CASSLAGVDSPLHF; cdr3_nt: TGCGCCAGCAGCTTGGCGGGGGTGGATTCACCCCTCCACTTT
j_call: TRBJ2-3; cdr3_length: 16; clone_size: .; d_call: .; v_call: TRBV6-5; cdr3_aa: CASSYSSGLAVDTQYF; cdr3_nt: TGTGCCAGCAGTTACTCATCGGGACTTGCGGTAGATACGCAGTATTTT
j_call: TRBJ1-4; cdr3_length: 13; clone_size: .; d_call: .; v_call: TRBV30; cdr3_aa: CAWSVIVNEKLFF; cdr3_nt: TGTGCCTGGAGTGTCATAGTTAATGAAAAACTGTTTTTT
j_call: TRBJ2-6; cdr3_length: 16; clone_size: .; d_call: .; v_call: TRBV24-1; cdr3_aa: CATSDGRHSGANVLTF; cdr3_nt: TGTGCCACCAGTGATGGCCGACACTCTGGGGCCAACGTCCTGACTTTC
j_call: TRBJ1-4; cdr3_length: 17; clone_size: .; d_call: TRBD1; v_call: TRBV5-1; cdr3_aa: CASSLNTGGRANEKLFF; cdr3_nt: TGCGCCAGCAGCTTGAACACAGGGGGCCGAGCTAATGAAAAACTGTTTTTT
j_call: TRBJ2-1; cdr3_length: 14; clone_size: .; d_call: .; v_call: TRBV5-1; cdr3_aa: CASSIGQTYNEQFF; cdr3_nt: TGCGCCAGCAGCATAGGACAGACATACAATGAGCAGTTCTTC
j_call: TRBJ2-6; cdr3_length: 14; clone_size: .; d_call: .; v_call: TRBV30; cdr3_aa: CAWSNGPGANVLTF; cdr3_nt: TGTGCCTGGAGTAACGGTCCTGGGGCCAACGTCCTGACTTTC
j_call: TRBJ2-3; cdr3_length: 15; clone_size: .; d_call: TRBD2; v_call: TRBV11-2; cdr3_aa: CASSLAGGPTDTQYF; cdr3_nt: TGTGCCAGCAGCTTAGCGGGGGGGCCCACAGATACGCAGTATTTT
j_call: TRBJ2-7; cdr3_length: 13; clone_size: .; d_call: TRBD1; v_call: TRBV30; cdr3_aa: CAWSGPGGHEQYF; cdr3_nt: TGTGCCTGGAGTGGGCCAGGGGGCCACGAGCAGTACTTC
j_call: TRBJ1-1; cdr3_length: 10; clone_size: .; d_call: .; v_call: TRBV2; cdr3_aa: CASSDRVAFF; cdr3_nt: TGTGCCAGCAGTGACAGGGTGGCTTTCTTT
j_call: TRBJ1-6; cdr3_length: 17; clone_size: .; d_call: .; v_call: TRBV12-5; cdr3_aa: CASGLVLAGQYNSPLHF; cdr3_nt: TGTGCTAGTGGTTTGGTACTTGCAGGACAGTATAATTCACCCCTCCACTTT
j_call: TRBJ2-2; cdr3_length: 16; clone_size: .; d_call: .; v_call: TRBV21-1; cdr3_aa: CASSKGGTGDTGELFF; cdr3_nt: TGTGCCAGCAGCAAAGGGGGTACAGGGGACACCGGGGAGCTGTTTTTT
j_call: TRBJ2-1; cdr3_length: 15; clone_size: .; d_call: TRBD2; v_call: TRBV19; cdr3_aa: CASSITLAGYNEQFF; cdr3_nt: TGTGCCAGTAGTATCACTCTAGCGGGTTACAATGAGCAGTTCTTC
j_call: TRBJ1-2; cdr3_length: 15; clone_size: few; d_call: .; v_call: TRBV3-1/TRBV3-2; cdr3_aa: CASSPHGEANYGYTF; cdr3_nt: TGTGCCAGCAGCCCCCACGGGGAGGCTAACTATGGCTACACCTTC
j_call: TRBJ1-2; cdr3_length: 15; clone_size: .; d_call: .; v_call: TRBV6-5; cdr3_aa: CASSYSSDTRNGYTF; cdr3_nt: TGTGCCAGCAGTTACAGTTCGGACACAAGGAATGGCTACACCTTC
j_call: TRBJ2-7; cdr3_length: 15; clone_size: .; d_call: TRBD2; v_call: TRBV5-1; cdr3_aa: CASSIGTSGGDEQYF; cdr3_nt: TGCGCCAGCAGCATCGGGACTAGCGGGGGGGACGAGCAGTACTTC
j_call: TRBJ1-5; cdr3_length: 14; clone_size: .; d_call: .; v_call: TRBV27; cdr3_aa: CASSLRLSGQPQHF; cdr3_nt: TGTGCCAGCAGTTTACGACTGTCCGGCCAGCCCCAGCATTTT
j_call: TRBJ2-3; cdr3_length: 18; clone_size: .; d_call: TRBD2; v_call: TRBV7-9; cdr3_aa: CASSLEVLGGGATDTQYF; cdr3_nt: TGTGCCAGCAGCTTAGAGGTCCTTGGCGGGGGGGCTACAGATACGCAGTATTTT
j_call: TRBJ2-7; cdr3_length: 13; clone_size: .; d_call: .; v_call: TRBV6-5; cdr3_aa: CAATFSSSYEQYF; cdr3_nt: TGTGCCGCGACCTTCTCTAGCTCCTACGAGCAGTACTTC
j_call: TRBJ2-1; cdr3_length: 15; clone_size: .; d_call: TRBD1; v_call: TRBV5-1; cdr3_aa: CASSLNRGTYNEQFF; cdr3_nt: TGCGCCAGCAGCCTAAACAGGGGAACCTACAATGAGCAGTTCTTC
j_call: TRBJ2-1; cdr3_length: 15; clone_size: .; d_call: TRBD1; v_call: TRBV18; cdr3_aa: CASSPPRQGADEQFF; cdr3_nt: TGTGCCAGCTCACCTCCCCGCCAGGGGGCTGATGAGCAGTTCTTC
j_call: TRBJ2-3; cdr3_length: 18; clone_size: .; d_call: TRBD2; v_call: TRBV10-1; cdr3_aa: CASSEVSGGAPGPDTQYF; cdr3_nt: TGCGCCAGCAGTGAGGTTAGCGGGGGGGCTCCGGGGCCAGATACGCAGTATTTT
j_call: TRBJ1-2; cdr3_length: 14; clone_size: .; d_call: TRBD1; v_call: TRBV2; cdr3_aa: CASDSQGGGYGYTF; cdr3_nt: TGTGCCAGCGATTCCCAGGGGGGAGGCTATGGCTACACCTTC
j_call: TRBJ2-3; cdr3_length: 13; clone_size: .; d_call: .; v_call: TRBV7-9; cdr3_aa: CASSLPDRDTQYF; cdr3_nt: TGTGCCAGCAGCTTACCCGATCGGGATACGCAGTATTTT
j_call: TRBJ2-1; cdr3_length: 13; clone_size: once; d_call: .; v_call: TRBV12-3/TRBV12-4; cdr3_aa: CASIPFQGYEQFF; cdr3_nt: TGTGCCAGCATCCCGTTTCAGGGGTATGAGCAGTTCTTC
j_call: TRBJ1-3; cdr3_length: 16; clone_size: .; d_call: .; v_call: TRBV7-8; cdr3_aa: CASSLRDSRSGNTIYF; cdr3_nt: TGTGCCAGCAGCTTAAGGGACTCACGCTCTGGAAACACCATATATTTT
j_call: TRBJ2-6; cdr3_length: 19; clone_size: .; d_call: TRBD1; v_call: TRBV4-2; cdr3_aa: CASSQERQGSVSGANVLTF; cdr3_nt: TGTGCCAGCAGCCAGGAGAGACAGGGCAGCGTCTCTGGGGCCAACGTCCTGACTTTC
j_call: TRBJ1-2; cdr3_length: 15; clone_size: .; d_call: .; v_call: TRBV5-4; cdr3_aa: CASSLEQGQGYGYTF; cdr3_nt: TGTGCCAGCAGCTTGGAACAGGGTCAGGGCTATGGCTACACCTTC
j_call: TRBJ2-3; cdr3_length: 14; clone_size: .; d_call: .; v_call: TRBV19; cdr3_aa: CASSMNSGTDTQYF; cdr3_nt: TGTGCCAGTAGTATGAACAGTGGCACAGATACGCAGTATTTT
j_call: TRBJ2-2; cdr3_length: 15; clone_size: once; d_call: TRBD1; v_call: TRBV6-5; cdr3_aa: CASSLTTGIAGELFF; cdr3_nt: TGTGCCAGCAGTCTAACGACAGGGATTGCCGGGGAGCTGTTTTTT
j_call: TRBJ2-1; cdr3_length: 12; clone_size: .; d_call: .; v_call: TRBV19; cdr3_aa: CASSTGVNEQFF; cdr3_nt: TGTGCCAGTAGTACCGGGGTGAATGAGCAGTTCTTC
j_call: TRBJ2-7; cdr3_length: 14; clone_size: .; d_call: TRBD1; v_call: TRBV19; cdr3_aa: CASRRKGQGSEQYF; cdr3_nt: TGTGCCAGTAGGCGGAAGGGACAGGGGTCCGAGCAGTACTTC
j_call: TRBJ2-3; cdr3_length: 15; clone_size: .; d_call: .; v_call: TRBV7-2; cdr3_aa: CASRLPGHRTDTQYF; cdr3_nt: TGTGCCAGCAGGTTACCGGGACACCGCACAGATACGCAGTATTTT
j_call: TRBJ1-2; cdr3_length: 14; clone_size: few; d_call: .; v_call: TRBV5-4; cdr3_aa: CASSLEGQGTGYTF; cdr3_nt: TGTGCCAGCAGCTTGGAGGGGCAGGGGACCGGCTACACCTTC
j_call: TRBJ1-2; cdr3_length: 15; clone_size: .; d_call: TRBD1; v_call: TRBV7-9; cdr3_aa: CASSFFPGTEYGYTF; cdr3_nt: TGTGCCAGCAGCTTTTTCCCGGGGACAGAATATGGCTACACCTTC
j_call: TRBJ2-3; cdr3_length: 16; clone_size: .; d_call: TRBD2; v_call: TRBV4-3; cdr3_aa: CASSQGTSGVTDTQYF; cdr3_nt: TGCGCCAGCAGCCAAGGGACTAGCGGGGTCACAGATACGCAGTATTTT
j_call: TRBJ1-6; cdr3_length: 15; clone_size: .; d_call: TRBD1; v_call: TRBV7-3; cdr3_aa: CASSRDRGQGSPLHF; cdr3_nt: TGTGCCAGCTCCCGGGACAGGGGGCAGGGTTCACCCCTCCACTTT
j_call: TRBJ1-5; cdr3_length: 13; clone_size: .; d_call: .; v_call: TRBV4-2; cdr3_aa: CASSDRTHQPQHF; cdr3_nt: TGTGCCAGCAGCGACAGGACCCATCAGCCCCAGCATTTT
j_call: TRBJ1-5; cdr3_length: 13; clone_size: .; d_call: .; v_call: TRBV10-2; cdr3_aa: CASRARENQPQHF; cdr3_nt: TGCGCCAGCAGGGCCAGGGAAAATCAGCCCCAGCATTTT
j_call: TRBJ1-4; cdr3_length: 16; clone_size: .; d_call: TRBD1; v_call: TRBV19; cdr3_aa: CASSVRQGRTNEKLFF; cdr3_nt: TGTGCCAGTAGTGTGCGACAGGGTCGGACTAATGAAAAACTGTTTTTT